This T cell receptor (beta chain) was recorded in a study of beta chain features in type 1 diabetes. As every portion of the isolated RNA was reverse transcribed, the sequencing read expressed TCRB transcripts. The table came from immunoSEQ multiplex PCR; TCRdb's copy has only in-frame clones and leaves some out. The sample holds 150,000 to 200,000 clones, around 63% seen once. In regard to this clone: Its cognate antigen is unknown.

The CDR3 is made up of 14 amino acids. V shed 7 bases, J shed 1 base, and the junction held 6 bases outside the gene matches. Per germline, CDR1 ENHRY and CDR2 SYGVKD. Study-wide points: A closer apparent resemblance between naive, central memory and Treg TCRB repertoires was seen in patients than in healthy donors. In type 1 diabetes patients, VDJ junctions had fewer insertions; deletions at these junctions were more frequent. Shortening of TCRB CDR3s, moderate but significant, appeared in all four CD4+ subsets of Type 1 diabetes patients.

The sequenced material came from naive CD4+ T cells from blood. The chain couples TRBV10-3 to TRBJ2-5; 7 nucleotides match TRBD1. The sequence came from a man aged 30-40 years with type 1 diabetes. The CDR3 DNA is TGTGCCATCACCCCGGGACAGTCCCAAGAGACCCAGTACTTC. Encoded protein: CAITPGQSQETQYF.